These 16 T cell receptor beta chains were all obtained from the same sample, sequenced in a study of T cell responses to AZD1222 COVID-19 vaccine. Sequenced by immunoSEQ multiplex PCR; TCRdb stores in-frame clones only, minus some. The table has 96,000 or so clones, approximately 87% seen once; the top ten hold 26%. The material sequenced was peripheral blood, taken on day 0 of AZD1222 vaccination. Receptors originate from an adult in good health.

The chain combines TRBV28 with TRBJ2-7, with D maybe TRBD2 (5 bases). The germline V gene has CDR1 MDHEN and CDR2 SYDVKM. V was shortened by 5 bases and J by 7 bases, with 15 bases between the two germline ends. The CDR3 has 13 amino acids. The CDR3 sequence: CASSGLTEREQYF. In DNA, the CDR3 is TGTGCCAGCAGTGGGCTTACCGAGCGGGAGCAGTACTTC.

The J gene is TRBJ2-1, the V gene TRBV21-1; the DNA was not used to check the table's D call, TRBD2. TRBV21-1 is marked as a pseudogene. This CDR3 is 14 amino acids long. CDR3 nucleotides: TGTGCCAGCAGCAAAGTGGCAGCGAGGGATGAGCAGTTCTTC. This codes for CASSKVAARDEQFF.

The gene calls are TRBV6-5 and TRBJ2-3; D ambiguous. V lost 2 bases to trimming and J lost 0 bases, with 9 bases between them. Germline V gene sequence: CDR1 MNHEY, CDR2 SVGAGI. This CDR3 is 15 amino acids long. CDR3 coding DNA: TGTGCCAGCAGTTACGACGGAAGAAGCACAGATACGCAGTATTTT. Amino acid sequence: CASSYDGRSTDTQYF.

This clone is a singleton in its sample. The DNA of the CDR3 is TGCAGCGTGGGGACAGGATCGACCGGGGAGCTGTTTTTT. It specifies CSVGTGSTGELFF. The chain carries TRBV29-1 and TRBJ2-2, with TRBD1 matching over 8 bases. Germline assignment: CDR1 SQVTM and CDR2 ANQGSEA. V was clipped by 6 bases and J by 5 bases; unmatched bases: 5. The CDR3 covers 13 residues.

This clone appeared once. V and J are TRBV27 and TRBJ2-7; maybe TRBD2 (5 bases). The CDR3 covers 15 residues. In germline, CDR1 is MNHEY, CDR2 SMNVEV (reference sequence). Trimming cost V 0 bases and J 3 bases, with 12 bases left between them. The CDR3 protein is CASSLSVKEVYEQYF. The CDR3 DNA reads TGTGCCAGCAGTTTATCGGTAAAGGAGGTCTACGAGCAGTACTTC.

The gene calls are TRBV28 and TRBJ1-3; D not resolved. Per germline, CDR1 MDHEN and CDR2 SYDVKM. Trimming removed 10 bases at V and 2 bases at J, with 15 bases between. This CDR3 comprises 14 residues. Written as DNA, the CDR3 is TGTGCCACCGAAGCCGAGGGTGCTGGAAACACCATATATTTT. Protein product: CATEAEGAGNTIYF.

CDR3 sequence reads: CSAPSVGEQYF. The CDR3 DNA reads as TGCAGTGCTCCGTCGGTTGGCGAGCAGTACTTC. The rearrangement uses TRBV20-1 and TRBJ2-7; the D is unclear. The CDR3 totals 11 residues. Trimming took off 5 bases at V and 6 bases at J, with 11 bases between the two ends. The germline gives CDR1 DFQATT, CDR2 SNEGSKA (reference sequence).

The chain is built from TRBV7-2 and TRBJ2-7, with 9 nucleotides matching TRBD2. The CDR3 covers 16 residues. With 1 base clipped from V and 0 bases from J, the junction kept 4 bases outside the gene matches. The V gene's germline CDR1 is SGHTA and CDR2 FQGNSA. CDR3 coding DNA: TGTGCCAGCAGCTTAGGGCCTAGCGGGAACTCCTACGAGCAGTACTTC. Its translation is CASSLGPSGNSYEQYF.

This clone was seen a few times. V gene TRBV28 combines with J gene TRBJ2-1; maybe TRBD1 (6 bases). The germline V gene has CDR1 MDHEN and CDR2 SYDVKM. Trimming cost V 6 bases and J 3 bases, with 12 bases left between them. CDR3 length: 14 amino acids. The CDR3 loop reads CASSRGGNYNEQFF. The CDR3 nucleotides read TGTGCCAGCAGCAGAGGGGGAAACTACAATGAGCAGTTCTTC.

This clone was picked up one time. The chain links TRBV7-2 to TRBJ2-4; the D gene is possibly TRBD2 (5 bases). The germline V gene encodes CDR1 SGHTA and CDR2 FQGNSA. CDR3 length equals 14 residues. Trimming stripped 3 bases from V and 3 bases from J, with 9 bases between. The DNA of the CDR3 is TGTGCCAGCAGCTTGTCAAGCGGCAAAAACATTCAGTACTTC. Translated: CASSLSSGKNIQYF. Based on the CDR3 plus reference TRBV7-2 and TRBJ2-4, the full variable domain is GAGVSQSPSNKVTEKGKDVELRCDPISGHTALYWYRQSLGQGLEFLIYFQGNSAPDKSGLPSDRFSAERTGGSVSTLTIQRTQQEDSAVYLCASSLSSGKNIQYFGAGTRLSVL.

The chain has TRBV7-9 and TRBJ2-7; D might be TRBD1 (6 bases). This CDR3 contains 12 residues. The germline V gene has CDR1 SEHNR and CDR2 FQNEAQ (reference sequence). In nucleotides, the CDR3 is TGTGCGAGCCAGGGGAATCCCTACGAGCAGTACTTC. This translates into CASQGNPYEQYF. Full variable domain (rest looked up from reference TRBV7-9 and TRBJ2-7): DTGVSQNPRHKITKRGQNVTFRCDPISEHNRLYWYRQTLGQGPEFLTYFQNEAQLEKSRLLSDRFSAERPKGSFSTLEIQRTEQGDSAMYLCASQGNPYEQYFGPGTRLTVT.

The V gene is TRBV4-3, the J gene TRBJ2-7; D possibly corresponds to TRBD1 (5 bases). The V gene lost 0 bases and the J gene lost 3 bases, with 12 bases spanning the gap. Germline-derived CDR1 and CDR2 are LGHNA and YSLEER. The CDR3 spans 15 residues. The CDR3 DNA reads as TGCGCCAGCAGCCAAGAGGTAACAGGAAACTACGAGCAGTACTTC. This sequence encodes CASSQEVTGNYEQYF.

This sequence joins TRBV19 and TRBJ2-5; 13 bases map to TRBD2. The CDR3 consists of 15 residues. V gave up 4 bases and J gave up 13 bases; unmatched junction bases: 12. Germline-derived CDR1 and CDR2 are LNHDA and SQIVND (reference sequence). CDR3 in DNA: TGTGCCAGTAGTAAACCCGAGACTAGCGGGAGGATACGGTACTTC. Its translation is CASSKPETSGRIRYF.

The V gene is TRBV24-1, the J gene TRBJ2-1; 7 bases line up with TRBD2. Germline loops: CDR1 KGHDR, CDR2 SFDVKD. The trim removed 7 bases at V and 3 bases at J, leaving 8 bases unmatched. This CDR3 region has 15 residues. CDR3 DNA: TGTGCCACCAGCGGCCTAGCGGCAAACTACAATGAGCAGTTCTTC. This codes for CATSGLAANYNEQFF.

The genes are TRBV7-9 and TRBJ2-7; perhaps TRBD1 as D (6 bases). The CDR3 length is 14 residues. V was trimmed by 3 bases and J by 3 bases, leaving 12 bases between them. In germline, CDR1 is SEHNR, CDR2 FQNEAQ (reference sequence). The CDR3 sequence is CASSFPQGYYEQYF. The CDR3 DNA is TGTGCCAGCAGCTTCCCTCAGGGGTACTACGAGCAGTACTTC.

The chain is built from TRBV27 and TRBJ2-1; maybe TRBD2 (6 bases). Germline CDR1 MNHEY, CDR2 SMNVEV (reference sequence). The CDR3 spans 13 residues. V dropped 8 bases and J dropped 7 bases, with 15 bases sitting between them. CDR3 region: CASRYGLSNEQFF. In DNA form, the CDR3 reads TGTGCCAGCCGATATGGACTATCGAATGAGCAGTTCTTC.